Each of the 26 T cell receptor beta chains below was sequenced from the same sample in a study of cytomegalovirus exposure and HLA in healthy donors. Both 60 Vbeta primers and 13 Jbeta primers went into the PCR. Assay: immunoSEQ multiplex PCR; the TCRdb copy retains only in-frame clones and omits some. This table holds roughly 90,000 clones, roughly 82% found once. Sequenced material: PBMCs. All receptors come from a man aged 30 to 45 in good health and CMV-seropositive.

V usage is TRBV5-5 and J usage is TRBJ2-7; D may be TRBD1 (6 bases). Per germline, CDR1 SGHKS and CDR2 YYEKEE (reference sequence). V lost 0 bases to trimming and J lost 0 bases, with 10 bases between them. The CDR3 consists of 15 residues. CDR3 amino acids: CASSLGQGSSYEQYF. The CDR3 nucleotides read TGTGCCAGCAGCTTGGGGCAGGGGAGCTCCTACGAGCAGTACTTC.

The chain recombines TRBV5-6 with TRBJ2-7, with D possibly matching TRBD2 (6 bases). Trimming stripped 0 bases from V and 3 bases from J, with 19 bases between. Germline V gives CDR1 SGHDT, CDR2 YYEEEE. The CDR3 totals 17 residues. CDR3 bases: TGTGCCAGCAGCTTGGGGGAGGTGCGCCTCCACCACTACGAGCAGTACTTC. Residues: CASSLGEVRLHHYEQYF.

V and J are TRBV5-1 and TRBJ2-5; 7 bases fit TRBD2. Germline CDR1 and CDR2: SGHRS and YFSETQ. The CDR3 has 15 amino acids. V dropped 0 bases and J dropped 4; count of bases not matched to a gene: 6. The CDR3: CASSLAEGGPETQYF. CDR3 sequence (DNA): TGCGCCAGCAGCTTGGCCGAGGGAGGGCCAGAGACCCAGTACTTC.

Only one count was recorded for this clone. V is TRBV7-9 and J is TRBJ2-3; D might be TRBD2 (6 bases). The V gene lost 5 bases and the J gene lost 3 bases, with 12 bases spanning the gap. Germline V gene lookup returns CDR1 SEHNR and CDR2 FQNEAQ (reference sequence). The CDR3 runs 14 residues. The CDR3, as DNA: TGTGCCAGCAGCGGCGAGAGCGGGACAGATACGCAGTATTTT. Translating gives CASSGESGTDTQYF.

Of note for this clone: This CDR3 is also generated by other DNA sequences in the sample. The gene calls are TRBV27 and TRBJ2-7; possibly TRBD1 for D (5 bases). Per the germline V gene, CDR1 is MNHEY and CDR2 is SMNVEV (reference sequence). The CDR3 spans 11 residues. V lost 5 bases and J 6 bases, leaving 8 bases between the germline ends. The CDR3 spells CASSLGAEQYF. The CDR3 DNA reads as TGTGCCAGCAGTCTAGGGGCCGAGCAGTACTTC.

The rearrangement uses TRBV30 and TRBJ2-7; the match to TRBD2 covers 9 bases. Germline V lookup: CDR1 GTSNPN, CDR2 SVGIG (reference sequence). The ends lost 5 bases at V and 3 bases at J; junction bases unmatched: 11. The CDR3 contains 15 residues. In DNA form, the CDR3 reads TGTGCCTGGCGCCATAGCGGGAGAAGGGGCTACGAGCAGTACTTC. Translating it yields CAWRHSGRRGYEQYF. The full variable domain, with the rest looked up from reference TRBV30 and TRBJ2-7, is SQTIHQWPATLVQPVGSPLSLECTVEGTSNPNLYWYRQAAGRGLQLLFYSVGIGQISSEVPQNLSASRPQDRQFILSSKKLLLSDSGFYLCAWRHSGRRGYEQYFGPGTRLTVT.

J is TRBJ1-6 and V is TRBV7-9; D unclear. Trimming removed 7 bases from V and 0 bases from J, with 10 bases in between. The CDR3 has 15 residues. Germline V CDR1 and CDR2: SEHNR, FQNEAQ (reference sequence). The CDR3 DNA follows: TGTGCCAGCACCGACTCCAGCTCCTATAATTCACCCCTCCACTTT. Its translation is CASTDSSSYNSPLHF.

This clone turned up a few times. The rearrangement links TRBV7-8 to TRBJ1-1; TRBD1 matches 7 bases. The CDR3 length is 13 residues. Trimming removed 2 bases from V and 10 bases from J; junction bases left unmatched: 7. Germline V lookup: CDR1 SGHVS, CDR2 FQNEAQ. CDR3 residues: CASSLIPRTGAFF. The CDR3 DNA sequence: TGTGCCAGCAGCTTAATTCCGAGGACAGGAGCTTTCTTT.

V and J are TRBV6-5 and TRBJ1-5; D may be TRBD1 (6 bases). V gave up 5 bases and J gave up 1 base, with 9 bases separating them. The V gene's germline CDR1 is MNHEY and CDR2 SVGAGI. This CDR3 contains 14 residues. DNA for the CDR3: TGTGCCAGCAGTGAACAGGGCAGCAATCAGCCCCAGCATTTT. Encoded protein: CASSEQGSNQPQHF.

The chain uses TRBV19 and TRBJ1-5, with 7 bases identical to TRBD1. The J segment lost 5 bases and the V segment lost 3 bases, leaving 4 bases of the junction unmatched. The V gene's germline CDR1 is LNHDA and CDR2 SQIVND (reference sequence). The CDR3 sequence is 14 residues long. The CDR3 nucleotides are TGTGCCAGTAGTATCGGGACAGCCTATCAGCCCCAGCATTTT. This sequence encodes CASSIGTAYQPQHF.

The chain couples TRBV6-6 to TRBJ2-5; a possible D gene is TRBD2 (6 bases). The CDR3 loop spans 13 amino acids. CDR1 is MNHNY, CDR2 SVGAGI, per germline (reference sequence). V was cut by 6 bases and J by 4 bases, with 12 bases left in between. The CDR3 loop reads CASRGGIRETQYF. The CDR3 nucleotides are TGTGCCAGCAGGGGCGGGATTAGAGAGACCCAGTACTTC.

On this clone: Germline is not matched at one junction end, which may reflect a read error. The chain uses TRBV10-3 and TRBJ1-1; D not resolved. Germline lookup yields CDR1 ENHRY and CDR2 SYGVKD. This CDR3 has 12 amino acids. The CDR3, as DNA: TGTGCCAGCAGTTACGGGAACACTGAAGCTTTCTTT. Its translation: CASSYGNTEAFF.

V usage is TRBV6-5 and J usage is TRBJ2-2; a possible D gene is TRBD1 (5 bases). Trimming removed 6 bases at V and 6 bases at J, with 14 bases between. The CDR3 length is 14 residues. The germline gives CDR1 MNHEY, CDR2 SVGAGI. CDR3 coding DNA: TGTGCCAGCAGAGCCCCAGGGTTCTCCGGGGAGCTGTTTTTT. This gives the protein CASRAPGFSGELFF.

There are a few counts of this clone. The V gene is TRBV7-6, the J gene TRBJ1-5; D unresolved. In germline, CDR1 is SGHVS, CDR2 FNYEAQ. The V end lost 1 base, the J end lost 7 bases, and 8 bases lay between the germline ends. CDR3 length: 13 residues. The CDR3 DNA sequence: TGTGCCAGCAGCTTAGGGTCCCAGCAGCCCCAGCATTTT. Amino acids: CASSLGSQQPQHF. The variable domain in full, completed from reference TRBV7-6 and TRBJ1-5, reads GAGVSQSPRYKVTKRGQDVALRCDPISGHVSLYWYRQALGQGPEFLTYFNYEAQQDKSGLPNDRFSAERPEGSISTLTIQRTEQRDSAMYRCASSLGSQQPQHFGDGTRLSIL.

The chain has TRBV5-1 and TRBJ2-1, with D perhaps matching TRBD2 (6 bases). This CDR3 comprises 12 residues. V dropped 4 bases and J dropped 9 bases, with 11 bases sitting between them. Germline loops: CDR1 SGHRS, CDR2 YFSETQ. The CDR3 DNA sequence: TGCGCCAGCAGCCCTCGGGGGATTGAGCAGTTCTTC. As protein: CASSPRGIEQFF. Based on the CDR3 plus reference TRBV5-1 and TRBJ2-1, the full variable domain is KAGVTQTPRYLIKTRGQQVTLSCSPISGHRSVSWYQQTPGQGLQFLFEYFSETQRNKGNFPGRFSGRQFSNSRSEMNVSTLELGDSALYLCASSPRGIEQFFGPGTRLTVL.

CDR3 in DNA: TGTGCCAGCAGCTCAATCGAGAGCTCCTACAATGAGCAGTTCTTC. Translated, it gives CASSSIESSYNEQFF. The chain joins TRBV7-2 to TRBJ2-1; D not certain. Germline CDR1 SGHTA, CDR2 FQGNSA. This CDR3 has 15 amino acids. V gave up 4 bases and J gave up 0 bases, with 10 bases separating them. Variable domain in full (rest from reference TRBV7-2 and TRBJ2-1): GAGVSQSPSNKVTEKGKDVELRCDPISGHTALYWYRQSLGQGLEFLIYFQGNSAPDKSGLPSDRFSAERTGGSVSTLTIQRTQQEDSAVYLCASSSIESSYNEQFFGPGTRLTVL.

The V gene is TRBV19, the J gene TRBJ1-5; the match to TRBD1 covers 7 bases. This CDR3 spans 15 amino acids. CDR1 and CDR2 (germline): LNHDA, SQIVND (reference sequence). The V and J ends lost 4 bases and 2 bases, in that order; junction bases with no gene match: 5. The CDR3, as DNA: TGTGCCAGTAGTACCCGACAGGGCGGCAATCAGCCCCAGCATTTT. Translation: CASSTRQGGNQPQHF.

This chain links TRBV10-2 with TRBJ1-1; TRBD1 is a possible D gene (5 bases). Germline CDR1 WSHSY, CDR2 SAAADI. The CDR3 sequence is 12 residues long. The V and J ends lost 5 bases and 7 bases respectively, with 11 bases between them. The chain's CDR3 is CASSQQVNEAFF. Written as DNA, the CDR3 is TGCGCCAGCAGTCAACAGGTTAATGAAGCTTTCTTT.

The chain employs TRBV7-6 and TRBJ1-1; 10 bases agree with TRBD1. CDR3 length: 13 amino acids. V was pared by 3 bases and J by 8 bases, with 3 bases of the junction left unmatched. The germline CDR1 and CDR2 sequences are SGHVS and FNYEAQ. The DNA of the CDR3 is TGTGCCAGCAGCTTGCTGGGACAGGGGGAAGCTTTCTTT. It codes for CASSLLGQGEAFF.

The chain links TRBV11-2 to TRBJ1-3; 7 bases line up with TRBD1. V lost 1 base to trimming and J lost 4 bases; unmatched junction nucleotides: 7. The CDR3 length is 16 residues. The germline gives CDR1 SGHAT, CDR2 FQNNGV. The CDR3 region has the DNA TGTGCCAGCAGCTTAGTTACCGGGACAGCCGGAAACACCATATATTTT. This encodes CASSLVTGTAGNTIYF.

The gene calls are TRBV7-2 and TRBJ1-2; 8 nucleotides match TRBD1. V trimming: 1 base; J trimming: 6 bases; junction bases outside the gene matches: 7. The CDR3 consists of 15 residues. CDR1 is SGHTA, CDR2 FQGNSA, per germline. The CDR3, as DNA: TGTGCCAGCAGCTTAGTCGATATGACAGGGGATGGCTACACCTTC. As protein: CASSLVDMTGDGYTF. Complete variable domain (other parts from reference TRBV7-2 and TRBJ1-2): GAGVSQSPSNKVTEKGKDVELRCDPISGHTALYWYRQSLGQGLEFLIYFQGNSAPDKSGLPSDRFSAERTGGSVSTLTIQRTQQEDSAVYLCASSLVDMTGDGYTFGSGTRLTVV.

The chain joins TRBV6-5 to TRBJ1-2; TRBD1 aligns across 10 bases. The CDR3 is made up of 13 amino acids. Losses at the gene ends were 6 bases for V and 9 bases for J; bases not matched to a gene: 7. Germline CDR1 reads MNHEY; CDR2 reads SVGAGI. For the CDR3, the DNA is TGTGCCAGCAGGTTAGACAGGGGGCTCCGCTACACCTTC. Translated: CASRLDRGLRYTF.

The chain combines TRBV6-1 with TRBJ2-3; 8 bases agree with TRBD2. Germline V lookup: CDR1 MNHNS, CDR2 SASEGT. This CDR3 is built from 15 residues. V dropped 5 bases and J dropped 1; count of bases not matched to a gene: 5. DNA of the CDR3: TGTGCCAGCAGTCTAGCGGGCGGGGGCACAGATACGCAGTATTTT. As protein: CASSLAGGGTDTQYF.

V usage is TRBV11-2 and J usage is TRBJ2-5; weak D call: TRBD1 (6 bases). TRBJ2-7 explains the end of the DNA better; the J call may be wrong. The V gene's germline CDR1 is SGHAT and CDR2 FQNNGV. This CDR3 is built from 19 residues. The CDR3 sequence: CASRTPRPTGQAHSYEQYF. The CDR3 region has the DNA TGTGCCAGCAGAACTCCACGCCCGACAGGACAAGCTCACTCCTACGAGCAGTACTTC.

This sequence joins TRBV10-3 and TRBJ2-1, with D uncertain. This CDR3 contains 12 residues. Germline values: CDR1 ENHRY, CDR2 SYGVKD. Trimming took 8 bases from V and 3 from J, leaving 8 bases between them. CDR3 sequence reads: CAIHSGYNEQFF. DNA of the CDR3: TGTGCCATCCACTCGGGCTACAATGAGCAGTTCTTC.

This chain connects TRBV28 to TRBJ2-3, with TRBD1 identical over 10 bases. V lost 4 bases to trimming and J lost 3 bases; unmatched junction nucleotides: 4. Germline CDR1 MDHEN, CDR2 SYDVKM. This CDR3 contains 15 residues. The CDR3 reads CASSSRDRGTDTQYF. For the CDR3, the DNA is TGTGCCAGCAGTTCACGGGACAGGGGTACAGATACGCAGTATTTT.